A selection of T cell receptor beta chains follows, all from one sample in a study of cytomegalovirus exposure and HLA in healthy donors. The assay was immunoSEQ multiplex PCR, and TCRdb's table has in-frame clones only and misses some. The table has roughly 150,000 clones, approximately 83% seen once. Sequencing was done on a sample of PBMCs. Every receptor here comes from a woman younger than 30 in good health and CMV-seronegative. Each CDR3 is given with its conserved first and last residue. D genes are given only for firm matches. Clone size is stated in some rows and not others, as once, few, many or a class when expanded.

abundance,d_gene,v_gene,j_gene,CDR3aa,CDR3nt
once,.,TRBV11-2,TRBJ2-5,CASSHRDWYNQETQYF,TGTGCCAGCAGCCACCGGGACTGGTATAACCAAGAGACCCAGTACTTC
.,.,TRBV28,TRBJ1-1,CASRQGPQLKAFF,TGTGCCAGCAGACAGGGTCCTCAATTAAAAGCTTTCTTT
.,.,TRBV19,TRBJ1-2,CASSSPREGYGYTF,TGTGCCAGTAGTAGTCCCAGGGAGGGATACGGCTACACCTTC
.,.,TRBV30,TRBJ1-5,CAWSWGSNQPQHF,TGTGCCTGGAGTTGGGGCAGCAATCAGCCCCAGCATTTT
.,.,TRBV2,TRBJ1-4,CASSESHRPNEKLFF,TGTGCCAGCAGTGAATCTCACAGACCGAATGAAAAACTGTTTTTT
.,.,TRBV10-3,TRBJ2-4,CAISDPGQYLNIQYF,TGTGCCATCAGTGACCCCGGACAGTACTTAAACATTCAGTACTTC
few,.,TRBV11-2,TRBJ2-1,CASSLRVSSYNEQFF,TGTGCCAGCAGCTTACGGGTTAGCTCCTACAATGAGCAGTTCTTC
.,.,TRBV30,TRBJ1-2,CACWDYRSYGYTF,TGTGCCTGCTGGGACTATCGCTCCTATGGCTACACCTTC
few,TRBD1,TRBV6-5,TRBJ2-1,CASRTGTGVNEQFF,TGTGCCAGCAGGACCGGGACAGGGGTGAATGAGCAGTTCTTC
once,TRBD2,TRBV4-1,TRBJ2-5,CASSQDGGGSQETQYF,TGCGCCAGCAGCCAAGACGGCGGGGGGTCGCAAGAGACCCAGTACTTC
.,TRBD1,TRBV2,TRBJ1-5,CASRGYRGNNQPQHF,TGTGCCAGCAGGGGGTACAGGGGAAACAATCAGCCCCAGCATTTT
.,TRBD1,TRBV28,TRBJ1-2,CASSPTRTGGDGYTF,TGTGCCAGCAGTCCGACTCGGACAGGGGGGGACGGCTACACCTTC
.,.,TRBV19,TRBJ1-3,CASSIGFRGSGNTIYF,TGTGCCAGTAGTATCGGATTTCGAGGCTCTGGAAACACCATATATTTT
once,.,TRBV11-2,TRBJ1-3,CASSFRTASSGNTIYF,TGTGCCAGCAGCTTTCGGACTGCGAGCTCTGGAAACACCATATATTTT
.,TRBD2,TRBV19,TRBJ2-2,CAGGTSGGITGELFF,TGTGCGGGAGGGACTAGCGGGGGGATCACCGGGGAGCTGTTTTTT